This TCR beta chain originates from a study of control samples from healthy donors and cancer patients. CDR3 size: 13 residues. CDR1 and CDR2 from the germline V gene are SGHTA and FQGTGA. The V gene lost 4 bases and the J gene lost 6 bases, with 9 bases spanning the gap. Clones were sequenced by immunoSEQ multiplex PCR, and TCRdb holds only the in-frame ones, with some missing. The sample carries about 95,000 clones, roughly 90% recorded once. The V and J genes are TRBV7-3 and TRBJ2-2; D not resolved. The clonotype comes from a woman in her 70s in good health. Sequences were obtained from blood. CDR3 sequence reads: CASSSYLSGELFF. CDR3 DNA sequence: TGTGCCAGCAGCTCGTACTTATCCGGGGAGCTGTTTTTT.